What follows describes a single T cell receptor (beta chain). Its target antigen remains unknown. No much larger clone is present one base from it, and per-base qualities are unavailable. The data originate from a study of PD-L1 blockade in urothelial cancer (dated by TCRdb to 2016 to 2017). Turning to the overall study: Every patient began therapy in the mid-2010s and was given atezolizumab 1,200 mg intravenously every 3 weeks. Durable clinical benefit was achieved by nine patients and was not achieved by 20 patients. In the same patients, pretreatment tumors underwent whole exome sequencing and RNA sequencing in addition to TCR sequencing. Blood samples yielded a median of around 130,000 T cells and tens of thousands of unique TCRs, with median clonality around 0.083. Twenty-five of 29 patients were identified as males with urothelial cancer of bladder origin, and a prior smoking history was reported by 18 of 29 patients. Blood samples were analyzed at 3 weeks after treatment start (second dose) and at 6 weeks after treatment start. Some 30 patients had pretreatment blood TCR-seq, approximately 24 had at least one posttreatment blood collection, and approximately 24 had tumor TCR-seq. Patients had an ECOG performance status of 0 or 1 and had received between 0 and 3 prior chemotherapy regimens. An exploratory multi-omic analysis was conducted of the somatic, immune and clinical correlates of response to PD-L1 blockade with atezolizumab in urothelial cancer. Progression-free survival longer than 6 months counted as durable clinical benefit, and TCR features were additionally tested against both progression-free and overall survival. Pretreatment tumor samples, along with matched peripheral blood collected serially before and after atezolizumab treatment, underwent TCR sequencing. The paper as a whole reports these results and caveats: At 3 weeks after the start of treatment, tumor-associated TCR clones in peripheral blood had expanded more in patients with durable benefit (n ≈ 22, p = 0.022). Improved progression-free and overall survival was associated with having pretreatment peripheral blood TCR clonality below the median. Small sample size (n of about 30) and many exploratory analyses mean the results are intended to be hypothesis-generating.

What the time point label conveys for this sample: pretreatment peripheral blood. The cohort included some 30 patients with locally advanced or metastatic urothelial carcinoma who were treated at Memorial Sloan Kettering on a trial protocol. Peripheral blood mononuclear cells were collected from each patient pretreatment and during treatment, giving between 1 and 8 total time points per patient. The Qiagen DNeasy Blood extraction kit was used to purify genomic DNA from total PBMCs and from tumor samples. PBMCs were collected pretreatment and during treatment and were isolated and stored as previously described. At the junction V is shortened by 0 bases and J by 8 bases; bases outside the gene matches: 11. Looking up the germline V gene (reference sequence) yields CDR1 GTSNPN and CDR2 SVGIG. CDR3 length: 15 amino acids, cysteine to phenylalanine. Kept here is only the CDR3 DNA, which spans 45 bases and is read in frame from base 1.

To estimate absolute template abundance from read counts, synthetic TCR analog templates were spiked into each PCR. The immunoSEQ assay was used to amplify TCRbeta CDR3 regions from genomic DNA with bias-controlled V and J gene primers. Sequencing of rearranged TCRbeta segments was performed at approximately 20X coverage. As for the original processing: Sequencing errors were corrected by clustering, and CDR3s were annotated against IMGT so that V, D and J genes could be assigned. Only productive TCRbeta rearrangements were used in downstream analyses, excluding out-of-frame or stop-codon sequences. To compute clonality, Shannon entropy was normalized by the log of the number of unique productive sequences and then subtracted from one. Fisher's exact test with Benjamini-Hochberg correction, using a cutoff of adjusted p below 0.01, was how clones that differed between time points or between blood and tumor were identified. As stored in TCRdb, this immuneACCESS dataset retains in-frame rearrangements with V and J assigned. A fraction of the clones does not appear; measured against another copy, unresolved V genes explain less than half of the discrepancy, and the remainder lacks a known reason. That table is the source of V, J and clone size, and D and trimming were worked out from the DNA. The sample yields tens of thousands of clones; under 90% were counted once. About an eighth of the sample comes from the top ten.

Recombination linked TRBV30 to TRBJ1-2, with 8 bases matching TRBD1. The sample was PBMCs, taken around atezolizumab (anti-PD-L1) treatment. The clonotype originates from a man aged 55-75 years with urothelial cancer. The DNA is TGTGCCTGGAGTGTTATATCCAGGGGGCGCGCGGGCTACACCTTC. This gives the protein CAWSVISRGRAGYTF.